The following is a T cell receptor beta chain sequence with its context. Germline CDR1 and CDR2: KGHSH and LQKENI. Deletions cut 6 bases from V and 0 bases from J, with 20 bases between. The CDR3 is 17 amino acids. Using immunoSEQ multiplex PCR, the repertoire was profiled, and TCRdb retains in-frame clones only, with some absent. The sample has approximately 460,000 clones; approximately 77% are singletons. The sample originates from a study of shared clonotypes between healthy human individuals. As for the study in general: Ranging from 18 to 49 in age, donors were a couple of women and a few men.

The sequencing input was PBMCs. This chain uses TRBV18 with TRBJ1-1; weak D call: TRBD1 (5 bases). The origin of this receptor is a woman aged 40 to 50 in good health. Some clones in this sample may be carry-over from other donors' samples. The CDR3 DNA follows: TGTGCCAGCTCTCCGCGTGGGGGTGGGGGAATGAACACTGAAGCTTTCTTT. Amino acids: CASSPRGGGGMNTEAFF.